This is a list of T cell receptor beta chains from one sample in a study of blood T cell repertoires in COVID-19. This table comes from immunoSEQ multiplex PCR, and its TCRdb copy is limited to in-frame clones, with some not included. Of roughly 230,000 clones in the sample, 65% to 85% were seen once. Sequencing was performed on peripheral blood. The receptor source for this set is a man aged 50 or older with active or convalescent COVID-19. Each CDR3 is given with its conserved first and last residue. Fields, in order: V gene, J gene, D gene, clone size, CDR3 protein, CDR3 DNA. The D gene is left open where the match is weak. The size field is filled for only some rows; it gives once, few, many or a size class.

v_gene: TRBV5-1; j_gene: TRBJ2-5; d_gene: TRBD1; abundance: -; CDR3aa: CASRGQGAETQYF; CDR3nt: TGCGCCAGCAGAGGACAGGGCGCAGAGACCCAGTACTTC
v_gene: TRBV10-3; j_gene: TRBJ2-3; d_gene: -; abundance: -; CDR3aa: CAISETRRAGSADTQYF; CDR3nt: TGTGCCATCAGTGAGACCCGGAGGGCAGGGTCAGCAGATACGCAGTATTTT
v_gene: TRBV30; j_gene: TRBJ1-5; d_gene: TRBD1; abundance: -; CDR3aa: CAWSLAGGKQPQHF; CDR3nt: TGTGCCTGGAGCCTGGCAGGGGGCAAACAGCCCCAGCATTTT
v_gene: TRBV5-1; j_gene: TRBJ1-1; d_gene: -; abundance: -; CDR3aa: CASSLSGTEAFF; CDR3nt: TGCGCCAGCAGCTTGTCGGGCACTGAAGCTTTCTTT
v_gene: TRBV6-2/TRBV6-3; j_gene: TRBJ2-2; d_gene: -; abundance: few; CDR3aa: CASSYLQPNTGELFF; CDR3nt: TGTGCCAGCAGTTACTTACAGCCTAACACCGGGGAGCTGTTTTTT
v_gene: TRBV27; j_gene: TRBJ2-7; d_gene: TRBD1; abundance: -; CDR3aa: CASRRTGGGYEQYF; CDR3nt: TGTGCCAGCAGGAGAACAGGGGGTGGGTACGAGCAGTACTTC
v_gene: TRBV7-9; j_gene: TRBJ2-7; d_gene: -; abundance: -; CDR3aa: CASSLDTSYEQYF; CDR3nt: TGTGCCAGCAGCTTAGACACCTCCTACGAGCAGTACTTC
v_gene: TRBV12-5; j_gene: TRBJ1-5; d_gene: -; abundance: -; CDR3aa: CASGLPPGGMETQHF; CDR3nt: TGTGCTAGTGGTTTGCCTCCGGGGGGGATGGAGACCCAGCATTTT
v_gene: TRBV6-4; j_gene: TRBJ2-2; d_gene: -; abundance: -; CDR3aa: CASSGTVTGELFF; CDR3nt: TGTGCCAGCAGCGGGACTGTCACCGGGGAGCTGTTTTTT
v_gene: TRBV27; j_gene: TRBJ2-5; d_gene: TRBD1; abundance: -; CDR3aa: CASSLGTGLETQYF; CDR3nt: TGTGCCAGCAGTCTCGGGACAGGGTTAGAGACCCAGTACTTC
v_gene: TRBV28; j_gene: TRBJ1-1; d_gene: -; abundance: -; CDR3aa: CASILQGSTEAFF; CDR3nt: TGTGCCAGCATCCTCCAGGGGAGCACTGAAGCTTTCTTT
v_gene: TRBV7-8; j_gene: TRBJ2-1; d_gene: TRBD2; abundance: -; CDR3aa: CASSGRTSGGRNEQFF; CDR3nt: TGTGCCAGCAGCGGGAGGACTAGCGGGGGCCGAAATGAGCAGTTCTTC
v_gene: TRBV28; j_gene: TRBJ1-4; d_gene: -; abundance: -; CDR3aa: CASRVAPANEKLFF; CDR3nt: TGTGCCAGCAGGGTGGCCCCAGCTAATGAAAAACTGTTTTTT
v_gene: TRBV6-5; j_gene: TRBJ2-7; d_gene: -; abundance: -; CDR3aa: CASRGNLGTYEQYF; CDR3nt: TGTGCCAGCAGGGGCAATTTGGGCACCTACGAGCAGTACTTC
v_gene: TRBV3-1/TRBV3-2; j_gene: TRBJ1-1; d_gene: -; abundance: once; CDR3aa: CAGNRRTLNTEAFF; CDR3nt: TGTGCCGGTAACAGGCGGACACTGAACACTGAAGCTTTCTTT
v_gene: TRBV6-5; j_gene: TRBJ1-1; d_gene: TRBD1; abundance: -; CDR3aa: CASSRETGITEAFF; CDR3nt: TGTGCCAGCAGTAGAGAGACAGGGATCACTGAAGCTTTCTTT
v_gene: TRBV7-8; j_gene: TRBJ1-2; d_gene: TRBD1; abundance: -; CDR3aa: CASSSGTDYGYTF; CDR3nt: TGTGCCAGCAGCTCCGGGACAGACTATGGCTACACCTTC
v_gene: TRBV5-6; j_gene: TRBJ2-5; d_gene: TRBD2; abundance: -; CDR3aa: CASSLSVAGFPQETQYF; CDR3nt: TGTGCCAGCAGCTTAAGTGTAGCGGGCTTTCCTCAAGAGACCCAGTACTTC
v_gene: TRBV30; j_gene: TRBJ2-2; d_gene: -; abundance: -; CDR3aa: CAWSQETEGTGELFF; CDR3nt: TGTGCCTGGAGCCAGGAGACAGAAGGCACCGGGGAGCTGTTTTTT
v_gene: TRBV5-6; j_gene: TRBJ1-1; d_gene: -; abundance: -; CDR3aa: CASTKLRSREANTEAFF; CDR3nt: TGTGCCAGCACCAAGCTTAGGTCCAGGGAGGCAAACACTGAAGCTTTCTTT
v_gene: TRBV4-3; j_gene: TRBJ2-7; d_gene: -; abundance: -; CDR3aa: CASSQVPLKSEQYF; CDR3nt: TGCGCCAGCAGCCAAGTTCCCCTAAAATCCGAGCAGTACTTC
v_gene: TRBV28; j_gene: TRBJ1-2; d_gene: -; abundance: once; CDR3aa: CASGGGKGYTF; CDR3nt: TGTGCCAGCGGGGGAGGTAAAGGCTACACCTTC
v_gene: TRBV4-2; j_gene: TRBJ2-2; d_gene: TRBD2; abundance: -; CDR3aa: CASSRRAGGPETGELFF; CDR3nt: TGTGCCAGCAGCCGTCGGGCGGGGGGGCCCGAAACCGGGGAGCTGTTTTTT
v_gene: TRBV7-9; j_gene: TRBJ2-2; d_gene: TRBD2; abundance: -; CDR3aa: CASSLAGGGSTGELFF; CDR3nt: TGTGCCAGCAGCTTAGCAGGCGGGGGTTCGACCGGGGAGCTGTTTTTT
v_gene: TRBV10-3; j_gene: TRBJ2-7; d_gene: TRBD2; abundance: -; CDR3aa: CAISGGGGGLEQYF; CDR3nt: TGTGCCATCAGTGGGGGCGGGGGGGGCCTCGAGCAGTACTTC
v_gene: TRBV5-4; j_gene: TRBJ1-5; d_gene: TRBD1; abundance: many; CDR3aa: CASSPGQDQPQHF; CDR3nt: TGTGCCAGCAGCCCCGGACAGGATCAGCCCCAGCATTTT
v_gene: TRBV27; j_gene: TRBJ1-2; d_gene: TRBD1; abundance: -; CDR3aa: CASSRGQGYGYTF; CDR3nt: TGTGCCAGCAGCAGGGGACAGGGTTATGGCTACACCTTC
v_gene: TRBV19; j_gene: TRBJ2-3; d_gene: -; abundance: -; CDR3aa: CASNPGHTDTQYF; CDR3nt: TGTGCCAGTAACCCGGGACATACAGATACGCAGTATTTT
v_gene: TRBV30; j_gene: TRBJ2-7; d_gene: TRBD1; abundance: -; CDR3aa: CAWSSGTGVEQYF; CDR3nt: TGTGCCTGGTCCTCCGGGACAGGGGTCGAGCAGTACTTC
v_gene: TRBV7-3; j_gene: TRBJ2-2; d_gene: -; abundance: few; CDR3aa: CASSPQPNRNTGELFF; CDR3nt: TGTGCCAGCAGCCCCCAGCCCAACAGGAACACCGGGGAGCTGTTTTTT
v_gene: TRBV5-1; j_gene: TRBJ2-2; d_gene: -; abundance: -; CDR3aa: CASSLSIAPGELFF; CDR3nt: TGCGCCAGCAGCTTATCTATAGCACCCGGGGAGCTGTTTTTT
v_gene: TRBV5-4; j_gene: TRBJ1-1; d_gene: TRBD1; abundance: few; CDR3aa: CASSFSETGWSEAFF; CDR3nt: TGTGCCAGCAGCTTCAGCGAGACAGGGTGGTCTGAAGCTTTCTTT
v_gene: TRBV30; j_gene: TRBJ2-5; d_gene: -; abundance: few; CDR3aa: CAWSDTGNGAQYF; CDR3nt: TGTGCCTGGAGCGACACAGGGAACGGGGCCCAGTACTTC
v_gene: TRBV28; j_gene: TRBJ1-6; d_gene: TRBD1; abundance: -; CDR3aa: CASSLWDRERSPLHF; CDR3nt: TGTGCCAGCAGTTTGTGGGACAGGGAGAGGTCACCCCTCCACTTT
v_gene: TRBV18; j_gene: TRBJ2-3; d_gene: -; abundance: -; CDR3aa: CASSPRSAALTDTQYF; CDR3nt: TGTGCCAGCTCCCCCCGGTCGGCGGCCCTCACAGATACGCAGTATTTT
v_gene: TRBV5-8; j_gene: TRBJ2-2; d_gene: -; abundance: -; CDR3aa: CASRRPRPPGELFF; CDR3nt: TGTGCCAGCAGGCGGCCGAGGCCCCCCGGGGAACTGTTTTTT
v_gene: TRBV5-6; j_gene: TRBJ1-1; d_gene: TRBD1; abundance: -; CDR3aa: CASSTGQAGGAFF; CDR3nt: TGTGCCAGCAGCACCGGACAGGCGGGGGGAGCTTTCTTT
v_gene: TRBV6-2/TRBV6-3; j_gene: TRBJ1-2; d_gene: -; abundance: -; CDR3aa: CASSYSAGGYGYTF; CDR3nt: TGTGCCAGCAGTTACTCGGCGGGCGGCTATGGCTACACCTTC
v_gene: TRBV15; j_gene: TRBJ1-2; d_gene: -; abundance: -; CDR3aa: CATSRAPNYGYTF; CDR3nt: TGTGCCACCAGCAGAGCTCCTAACTATGGCTACACCTTC
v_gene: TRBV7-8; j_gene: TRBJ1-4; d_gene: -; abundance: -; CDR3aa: CASSLLEGSTNEKLFF; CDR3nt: TGTGCCAGCAGCCTCCTGGAGGGGTCAACTAATGAAAAACTGTTTTTT
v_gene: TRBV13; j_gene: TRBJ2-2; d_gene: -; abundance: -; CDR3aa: CASSSRDFIGELFF; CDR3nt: TGTGCCAGCAGCTCCAGGGACTTCATCGGGGAGCTGTTTTTT
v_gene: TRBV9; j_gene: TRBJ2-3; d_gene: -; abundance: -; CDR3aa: CASSVAASPSTDTQYF; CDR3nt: TGTGCCAGCAGCGTAGCAGCGTCTCCTAGCACAGATACGCAGTATTTT
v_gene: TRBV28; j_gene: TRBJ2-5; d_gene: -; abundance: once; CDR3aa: CASSPVGSQETQYF; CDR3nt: TGTGCCAGCAGTCCGGTCGGTAGCCAAGAGACCCAGTACTTC
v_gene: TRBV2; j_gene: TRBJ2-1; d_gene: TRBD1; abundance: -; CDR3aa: CASSRTGALIEQFF; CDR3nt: TGTGCCAGCAGCAGGACAGGGGCCTTGATTGAGCAGTTCTTC
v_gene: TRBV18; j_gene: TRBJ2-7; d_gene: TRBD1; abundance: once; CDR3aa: CASSPGQGQSYEQYF; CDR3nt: TGTGCCAGCTCTCCGGGACAGGGACAATCCTACGAGCAGTACTTC
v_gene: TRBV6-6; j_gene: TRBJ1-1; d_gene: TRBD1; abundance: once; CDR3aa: CASSYSMGQGSTEAFF; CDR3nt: TGTGCCAGCAGTTACTCGATGGGACAGGGATCCACTGAAGCTTTCTTT
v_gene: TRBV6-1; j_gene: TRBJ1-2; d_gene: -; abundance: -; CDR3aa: CASSEGRSANYGYTF; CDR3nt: TGTGCCAGCAGTGAAGGTAGAAGTGCCAACTATGGCTACACCTTC
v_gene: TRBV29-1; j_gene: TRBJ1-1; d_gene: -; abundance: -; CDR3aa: CSTSSEGGEAFF; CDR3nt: TGCAGCACCTCCTCCGAGGGGGGGGAAGCTTTCTTT